Listed below are T cell receptor beta chains from one sample, sequenced in a study of radiation and T cells in renal cell carcinoma. Using immunoSEQ multiplex PCR, the repertoire was profiled, and TCRdb retains in-frame clones only, with some absent. The sample holds roughly 160,000 clones, around 89% seen once. The sequencing used blood, collected from a patient whose treatment included radiotherapy and nephrectomy. These receptor sequences come from a woman aged 50 to 60 with renal cell carcinoma. Each CDR3 is given with its conserved first and last residue. The order of the fields is J gene, V gene, clone size, D gene, CDR3 DNA, CDR3 protein. The D gene is left open where the match is weak. Clone size is not always given. Where it is, it says once, few, many or a class for expanded clones.

>TRBJ1-5|TRBV2|-|-
TGTGCCAGCAGTAAAGTTGAGGGCAATCAGCCCCAGCATTTT
CASSKVEGNQPQHF
>TRBJ2-7|TRBV30|-|-
TGTGCCTGGAGTGTGGGGCAGGGAATCAACGAGCAGTACTTC
CAWSVGQGINEQYF
>TRBJ2-7|TRBV5-1|-|TRBD1
TGCGCCAGCAGCTTGCGGGGACAGGGCGCCTACGAGCAGTACTTC
CASSLRGQGAYEQYF
>TRBJ1-1|TRBV9|-|-
TGTGCCAGCAGCTCCGGGGTGAGAACTGAAGCTTTCTTT
CASSSGVRTEAFF
>TRBJ1-4|TRBV7-9|-|-
TGTGCCAGCAGTTTTACCGGAGCGTCTAATGAAAAACTGTTTTTT
CASSFTGASNEKLFF
>TRBJ2-3|TRBV19|-|TRBD2
TGTGCCACTGCGACTAGCGGGAAAACAGATACGCAGTATTTT
CATATSGKTDTQYF
>TRBJ2-1|TRBV6-6|once|-
TGTGCCAGCAGTTACTCCATGGGTGAGCAGTTCTTC
CASSYSMGEQFF
>TRBJ1-5|TRBV7-8|-|TRBD1
TGTGCCAGCAGCGATAGGGGGCGCGGGCAGCCCCAGCATTTT
CASSDRGRGQPQHF
>TRBJ2-4|TRBV4-2|-|-
TGTGCCAGCAGCCAAGGTGGGGGGGCCAAGGGAAACATTCAGTACTTC
CASSQGGGAKGNIQYF
>TRBJ2-3|TRBV6-5|-|-
TGTGCCAGCAGCCGAGAGACTAGAGATACGCAGTATTTT
CASSRETRDTQYF
>TRBJ1-1|TRBV27|-|TRBD1
TGTGCCAGCGGTACAGGGGGCGGGTACACTGAAGCTTTCTTT
CASGTGGGYTEAFF
>TRBJ1-1|TRBV29-1|-|-
TGCAGCGTTGTGAAGAACGGAGGGACTGAAGCTTTCTTT
CSVVKNGGTEAFF
>TRBJ1-1|TRBV7-2|-|-
TGTGCCAGCAGCACCATACACGGGAACACTGAAGCTTTCTTT
CASSTIHGNTEAFF
>TRBJ2-3|TRBV6-6|-|TRBD1
TGTGCCAGCAGTCGACAGGGGGATACCCATACGCAGTATTTT
CASSRQGDTHTQYF
>TRBJ2-5|TRBV9|-|-
TGTGCCAGCAGCGTAGGGGGTTGGGACAGCCTAGCGGAGACCCAGTACTTC
CASSVGGWDSLAETQYF
>TRBJ2-4|TRBV21-1|-|-
TGTGCCAGCAGTGTGAACATTCAGTACTTC
CASSVNIQYF
>TRBJ2-2|TRBV7-3|-|-
TGTGCCAGCAGCCCACAGGGATCGGGCAACACCGGGGAGCTGTTTTTT
CASSPQGSGNTGELFF
>TRBJ2-3|TRBV29-1|-|-
TGCAGCGTAGGGGACGGTACAGATACGCAGTATTTT
CSVGDGTDTQYF
>TRBJ1-3|TRBV4-1|-|TRBD1
TGCGCCAGCAGCCAAAGGGACAGGAGCTCTGGAAACACCATATATTTT
CASSQRDRSSGNTIYF
>TRBJ1-2|TRBV30|-|-
TGTGCCTGGAGTATATCGGCGAGTGGCTACACCTTC
CAWSISASGYTF
>TRBJ1-6|TRBV5-1|-|TRBD1
TGCGCCAGCAGCTCGGTCCGGGACAGGGGAAGCTCCTATAATTCACCCCTCCACTTT
CASSSVRDRGSSYNSPLHF
>TRBJ1-5|TRBV2|-|-
TGTGCCAGCAGTGAGTTGTATAGCAATCAGCCCCAGCATTTT
CASSELYSNQPQHF
>TRBJ2-2|TRBV6-6|-|-
TGTGCCAGCAGTTACTCGAGTAGGGAGTTGGCCGGGGAGCTGTTTTTT
CASSYSSRELAGELFF
>TRBJ2-3|TRBV7-2|-|-
TGTGCCAGCAGCTTAAATGGGGCCGATACGCAGTATTTT
CASSLNGADTQYF
>TRBJ1-1|TRBV4-3|-|TRBD1
TGCGCCAGCAGCCAGGAACAGGGGTGGGAAGCTTTCTTT
CASSQEQGWEAFF
>TRBJ2-5|TRBV11-2|-|TRBD1
TGTGCCAGCAGCCCAAGGACAGGGCGGGAGACCCAGTACTTC
CASSPRTGRETQYF
>TRBJ2-7|TRBV2|-|-
TGTGCCAGCAGTGATAGGGGGGCCGAGCAGTACTTC
CASSDRGAEQYF
>TRBJ2-2|TRBV5-1|-|-
TGCGCCAGCAGCTTGTCGGCAGGGGCGAACACCGGGGAGCTGTTTTTT
CASSLSAGANTGELFF
>TRBJ2-3|TRBV19|once|-
TGTGCCAGTACCTTAGGGCTGGGCACAGATACGCAGTATTTT
CASTLGLGTDTQYF
>TRBJ2-3|TRBV30|-|TRBD2
TGTGCCTGGAAGTTGGGCGGGGGGTTTAGCACAGATACGCAGTATTTT
CAWKLGGGFSTDTQYF
>TRBJ2-3|TRBV5-6|-|-
TGTGCCAGCAGCTTGGCCGGCGTCACAGATACGCAGTATTTT
CASSLAGVTDTQYF
>TRBJ2-7|TRBV5-8|-|TRBD1
TGTGCCAGCAGCCCGACAGGGGTTAAGCACGAGCAGTACTTC
CASSPTGVKHEQYF
>TRBJ1-1|TRBV2|once|-
TGTGCCAGCAGGGGGCCGGGAACTGAAGCTTTCTTT
CASRGPGTEAFF
>TRBJ2-2|TRBV6-4|-|TRBD2
TGTGCCAGCAGCGGAATACGGACTAGCGCCCGATTGGGCACCGGGGAGCTGTTTTTT
CASSGIRTSARLGTGELFF
>TRBJ2-1|TRBV29-1|-|TRBD1
TGCAGCGTTGCGGGACAGTTAGGATTTTACAATGAGCAGTTCTTC
CSVAGQLGFYNEQFF
>TRBJ1-2|TRBV19|-|-
TGTGCCAGTAGTATAGCAGCAGACAGCAACTATGGCTACACCTTC
CASSIAADSNYGYTF
>TRBJ2-7|TRBV5-4|-|-
TGTGCCAGCACCAAAGGGGGGGGCCTAGCGGTGAACTCCTACGAGCAGTACTTC
CASTKGGGLAVNSYEQYF
>TRBJ2-1|TRBV5-4|-|TRBD2
TGTGCCAGCAGCTTGGGAGCGGGAGCCTACAATGAGCAGTTCTTC
CASSLGAGAYNEQFF
>TRBJ2-7|TRBV6-1|-|TRBD2
TGTGCCAGCAGTGAATATGCCGGGCTAGCGGGCGAGCAGTACTTC
CASSEYAGLAGEQYF
>TRBJ1-1|TRBV29-1|once|-
TGCAGCGTCGCGCCAACAACGAACACTGAAGCTTTCTTT
CSVAPTTNTEAFF
>TRBJ1-1|TRBV25-1|-|-
TGTGCCAGCAGTGGCCCGATGCGGAGGAACACTGAAGCTTTCTTT
CASSGPMRRNTEAFF
>TRBJ1-2|TRBV19|-|-
TGTGCCAGTATACGAACAGGGAACTATGGCTACACCTTC
CASIRTGNYGYTF
>TRBJ2-7|TRBV2|-|TRBD2
TGTGCCAGCAGCGCGGCCGGGACTAGCAACCTCTACGAGCAGTACTTC
CASSAAGTSNLYEQYF
>TRBJ2-7|TRBV7-9|-|TRBD2
TGTGCCAGCAGCTTATATGGCGGGGGGCCCGCCTACGAGCAGTACTTC
CASSLYGGGPAYEQYF
>TRBJ1-6|TRBV7-8|once|-
TGTGCCAGCTCTGTGGCAATCGAAGAGAGCTCCTATAATTCACCCCTCCACTTT
CASSVAIEESSYNSPLHF
>TRBJ1-5|TRBV18|-|TRBD1
TGTGCCAGCTCACCCGCGACAGGGGGCGGAAGCAATCAGCCCCAGCATTTT
CASSPATGGGSNQPQHF
>TRBJ1-1|TRBV5-1|-|-
TGCGCCAGCAGCTTGGGCGACACTGAAGCTTTCTTT
CASSLGDTEAFF
>TRBJ1-3|TRBV9|-|-
TGTGCCAGCAGCGAGGGATATTCAGGGAACTCTGGAAACACCATATATTTT
CASSEGYSGNSGNTIYF
>TRBJ2-3|TRBV2|-|TRBD2
TGTGCCAGCGGACTAGCGGCTAGCACAGATACGCAGTATTTT
CASGLAASTDTQYF
>TRBJ1-5|TRBV19|-|-
TGTGCCAGTAGTTATAGGGGCGGCAATCAGCCCCAGCATTTT
CASSYRGGNQPQHF